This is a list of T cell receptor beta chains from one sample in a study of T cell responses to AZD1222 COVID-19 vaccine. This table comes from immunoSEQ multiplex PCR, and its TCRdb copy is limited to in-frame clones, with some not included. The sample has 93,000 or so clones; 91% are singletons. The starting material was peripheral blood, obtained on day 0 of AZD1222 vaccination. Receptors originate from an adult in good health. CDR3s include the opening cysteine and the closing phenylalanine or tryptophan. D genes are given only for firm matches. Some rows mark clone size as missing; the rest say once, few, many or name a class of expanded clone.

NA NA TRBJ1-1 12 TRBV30 TGTGCCTGGAGGGGTTCGGCGCTTGAAGCTTTCTTT CAWRGSALEAFF
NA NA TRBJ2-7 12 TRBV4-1 TGCGCCAGCAGCCAAGATTTCTCCGAGCAGTACTTC CASSQDFSEQYF
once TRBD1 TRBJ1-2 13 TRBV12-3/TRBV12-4 TGTGCCAGCAGGGCGGGACAGGGAGACGGCTACACCTTC CASRAGQGDGYTF
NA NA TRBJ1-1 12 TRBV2 TGTGCCAGCAGTGAAGCGGGGACCCGGGCTTTCTTT CASSEAGTRAFF
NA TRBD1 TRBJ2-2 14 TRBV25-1 TGTGCCAGCAGAGAATACAGGGGGATCGGGGAGCTGTTTTTT CASREYRGIGELFF
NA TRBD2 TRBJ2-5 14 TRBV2 TGTGCCAGCATTGGACTAGCGGTCCAAGAGACCCAGTACTTC CASIGLAVQETQYF
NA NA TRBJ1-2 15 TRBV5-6 TGTGCCAGCAGCTACGGAGGGAGGCCGAACTATGGCTACACCTTC CASSYGGRPNYGYTF
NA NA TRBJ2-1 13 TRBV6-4 TGTGCCAGCCGCAGGCCCGACTACAATGAGCAGTTCTTC CASRRPDYNEQFF
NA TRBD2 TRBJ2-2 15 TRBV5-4 TGTGCCAGCAGACCTAGCGGGAGAGACACCGGGGAGCTGTTTTTT CASRPSGRDTGELFF
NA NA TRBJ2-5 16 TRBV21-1 TGTGCCAGCAGCAAAGAAGACCGCTCGGTTAAAGAGACCCAGTACTTC CASSKEDRSVKETQYF